The 23 T cell receptor beta chains reported below all come from one sample, sequenced in a study of regulatory dendritic cells for organ transplantation. Only in-frame clones appear in the TCRdb table, and some are missing; sequencing was by immunoSEQ multiplex PCR. This sample has roughly 27,000 clones; 82% occur once, and the top ten carry approximately 0.44%. Specimen: naive CD8+ T cells from blood. Stated subset: CD45RA+ naive T cells. All receptors derive from a human donor in good health.

Here the CDR3 reads CASSKLWRAEDTDTQYF. In DNA, the CDR3 is TGTGCCAGCAGCAAACTTTGGCGGGCAGAGGACACAGATACGCAGTATTTT. The chain carries TRBV21-1 and TRBJ2-3; no DNA check was done on the table's D call, TRBD2. TRBV21-1 is labeled a pseudogene. The CDR3 spans 17 residues.

The V and J genes are TRBV4-1 and TRBJ2-1, with TRBD2 matching over 13 bases. CDR1 MGHRA and CDR2 YSYEKL come from the germline V gene. This CDR3 is built from 18 residues. After removal of 0 bases from V and 0 bases from J, the junction contained 2 bases not matched to a gene. CDR3 bases: TGCGCCAGCAGCCAAGATACTAGCGGGGGGGGCTCCTACAATGAGCAGTTCTTC. Protein product: CASSQDTSGGGSYNEQFF.

This chain joins TRBV5-4 and TRBJ2-1; 14 nucleotides agree with TRBD2. This CDR3 is built from 18 residues. In germline, CDR1 is SGHNT, CDR2 YYREEE (reference sequence). J lost 0 bases, V lost 4 bases, and 6 bases had no gene match. The CDR3 coding sequence is TGTGCCAGCAGCCCCGGGACTAGCGGGGGTAGCTCCTACAATGAGCAGTTCTTC. Its translation is CASSPGTSGGSSYNEQFF.

The J gene is TRBJ2-1, the V gene TRBV7-8; 10 bases are shared with TRBD1. There are 14 residues in the CDR3. V lost 5 bases to trimming and J lost 5 bases; unmatched junction nucleotides: 3. From germline, CDR1 is SGHVS and CDR2 FQNEAQ. DNA of the CDR3: TGTGCCAGCAGCCCCGGGACAGGGGACAATGAGCAGTTCTTC. Residues: CASSPGTGDNEQFF.

The genes are TRBV6-6 and TRBJ2-2; maybe TRBD2 (5 bases). In germline, CDR1 is MNHNY, CDR2 SVGAGI (reference sequence). The length of the CDR3 is 14 residues. V was shortened by 2 bases and J by 7 bases, with 11 bases between the two germline ends. CDR3 amino acids: CASSYPGLDGELFF. For the CDR3, the DNA is TGTGCCAGCAGTTACCCTGGACTGGACGGGGAGCTGTTTTTT.

The chain carries TRBV5-6 and TRBJ2-7, with a tentative D call TRBD2 (7 bases). The germline CDR1 and CDR2 sequences are SGHDT and YYEEEE. The V end lost 5 bases, the J end lost 0 bases, and 15 bases lay between the germline ends. There are 15 residues in the CDR3. The DNA of the CDR3 is TGTGCCAGCAGGGGGGGCGGGGGTAACTCCTACGAGCAGTACTTC. This translates into CASRGGGGNSYEQYF.

The chain is built from TRBV11-3 and TRBJ2-7; the match to TRBD1 covers 7 bases. CDR3 length: 16 residues. V shed 0 bases, J shed 2 bases, and the junction held 7 bases outside the gene matches. CDR1 SGHNT and CDR2 YENEEA come from the germline V gene. The CDR3 loop is CASSLDLRQGTYEQYF. The CDR3 DNA sequence: TGTGCCAGCAGCTTAGACCTTCGACAGGGTACCTACGAGCAGTACTTC.

The chain uses TRBV6-5 and TRBJ1-1, with 10 bases identical to TRBD1. Trimming took 5 bases from V and 0 from J; bases not matched to a gene: 3. CDR1 is MNHEY, CDR2 SVGAGI, per germline. The CDR3 is 15 amino acids. CDR3 nucleotides: TGTGCCAGCAGTCCGGGGACAGGGGTGAACACTGAAGCTTTCTTT. Translating gives CASSPGTGVNTEAFF.

The rearrangement links TRBV4-3 to TRBJ2-3; 10 nucleotides match TRBD2. Germline V gene sequence: CDR1 LGHNA, CDR2 YSLEER. V lost 5 bases to trimming and J lost 6 bases; unmatched junction nucleotides: 8. The length of the CDR3 is 15 residues. CDR3 sequence (DNA): TGCGCCAGCAGCTACACTAGCGGGGTCCCCGATACGCAGTATTTT. Translation: CASSYTSGVPDTQYF.

This rearrangement joins TRBV11-2 to TRBJ2-1, with D hard to call. This CDR3 is built from 15 residues. V lost 0 bases and J lost 4, with 10 bases in between. Germline lookup yields CDR1 SGHAT and CDR2 FQNNGV. For the CDR3, the DNA is TGTGCCAGCAGCTTAGATGTGTCTTCGTACAATGAGCAGTTCTTC. Its translation: CASSLDVSSYNEQFF.

V is TRBV5-1 and J is TRBJ2-7; tentatively, D is TRBD2 (6 bases). The germline V gene encodes CDR1 SGHRS and CDR2 YFSETQ. This CDR3 spans 15 amino acids. Trimming took off 0 bases at V and 3 bases at J, with 13 bases between the two ends. Here the CDR3 DNA reads TGCGCCAGCAGCTTGGCCAGTGGACTATACTACGAGCAGTACTTC. It codes for CASSLASGLYYEQYF. Looking up the rest from reference TRBV5-1 and TRBJ2-7 gives the full variable domain: KAGVTQTPRYLIKTRGQQVTLSCSPISGHRSVSWYQQTPGQGLQFLFEYFSETQRNKGNFPGRFSGRQFSNSRSEMNVSTLELGDSALYLCASSLASGLYYEQYFGPGTRLTVT.

The chain couples TRBV19 to TRBJ1-6; 7 bases are a match to TRBD1. V was pared by 9 bases and J by 5 bases, with 4 bases of the junction left unmatched. This CDR3 spans 13 amino acids. Germline CDR1 and CDR2: LNHDA and SQIVND (reference sequence). CDR3 in DNA: TGTGCCAGCACAGGGGCTAATAATTCACCCCTCCACTTT. Translating it yields CASTGANNSPLHF. The full variable domain, in which reference TRBV19 and TRBJ1-6 provide the parts outside the CDR3, is DGGITQSPKYLFRKEGQNVTLSCEQNLNHDAMYWYRQDPGQGLRLIYYSQIVNDFQKGDIAEGYSVSREKKESFPLTVTSAQKNPTAFYLCASTGANNSPLHFGNGTRLTVT.

The gene calls are TRBV7-6 and TRBJ1-1; maybe TRBD1 (6 bases). The CDR3 totals 15 residues. CDR1 and CDR2 from the germline V gene are SGHVS and FNYEAQ. Trimming pared 1 base from V and 4 bases from J, leaving 13 bases between. In nucleotides, the CDR3 is TGTGCCAGCAGCTTAGTCAGGGACACCAGCACTGAAGCTTTCTTT. As protein: CASSLVRDTSTEAFF.

The chain is built from TRBV6-5 and TRBJ2-3; the D gene is possibly TRBD2 (5 bases). The CDR3 contains 15 residues. Per germline, CDR1 MNHEY and CDR2 SVGAGI. Trimming pared 0 bases from V and 6 bases from J, leaving 13 bases between. CDR3 coding DNA: TGTGCCAGCAGTTACTCCGGGGAGACGGGGGATACGCAGTATTTT. Its translation is CASSYSGETGDTQYF.

The chain uses TRBV4-3 and TRBJ1-2, with D maybe TRBD1 (6 bases). Germline CDR1 reads LGHNA; CDR2 reads YSLEER. Trimming removed 1 base from V and 0 bases from J, with 9 bases in between. There are 15 residues in the CDR3. CDR3 loop: CASSQARGTNYGYTF. The CDR3 DNA sequence: TGCGCCAGCAGCCAAGCGAGGGGGACTAACTATGGCTACACCTTC.

V and J are TRBV19 and TRBJ1-4, with D possibly being TRBD1 (5 bases). The V gene's germline CDR1 is LNHDA and CDR2 SQIVND (reference sequence). Trimming removed 4 bases at V and 0 bases at J, with 12 bases between. CDR3 length: 16 amino acids. CDR3 sequence (DNA): TGTGCCAGTAGTACGGACATGTTTGCAACTAATGAAAAACTGTTTTTT. It is translated as CASSTDMFATNEKLFF.

The chain joins TRBV4-1 to TRBJ2-1, with D uncertain. Germline CDR1 reads MGHRA; CDR2 reads YSYEKL. The CDR3 length is 15 residues. The V and J ends lost 4 bases and 0 bases respectively, with 10 bases between them. CDR3 coding DNA: TGCGCCAGCAGCCCCGACTCGTCCTCCTACAATGAGCAGTTCTTC. This codes for CASSPDSSSYNEQFF.

The rearrangement uses TRBV4-2 and TRBJ1-6; D is ambiguous. This CDR3 contains 17 residues. Trimming took 3 bases from V and 0 from J, leaving 12 bases between them. Germline CDR1 reads LGHNA; CDR2 reads YNFKEQ. DNA for the CDR3: TGTGCCAGCAGCCAGATAACAGCCAGCTCCTATAATTCACCCCTCCACTTT. The encoded protein is CASSQITASSYNSPLHF.

This chain joins TRBV25-1 and TRBJ2-1; D is perhaps TRBD2 (6 bases). There are 18 residues in the CDR3. Trimming left V 0 bases short and J 7 bases short, with 22 bases between. The germline gives CDR1 MGHDK, CDR2 SYGVNS. The DNA of the CDR3 is TGTGCCAGCAGTGAATATGGGAGCTTCCCGGGGGTAGGGAATGAGCAGTTCTTC. Amino acid sequence: CASSEYGSFPGVGNEQFF.

The chain carries TRBV27 and TRBJ1-5; TRBD1 matches at 7 bases. Germline values: CDR1 MNHEY, CDR2 SMNVEV (reference sequence). The CDR3 contains 14 residues. With V trimmed by 6 bases and J by 3 bases, 5 bases remained unmatched. This CDR3 reads CASRQGVPNQPQHF. CDR3 nucleotides: TGTGCCAGCAGGCAGGGGGTCCCCAATCAGCCCCAGCATTTT.

This clone showed up just a few times. V usage is TRBV19 and J usage is TRBJ2-7; unclear D gene. The CDR3 consists of 12 residues. Germline lookup yields CDR1 LNHDA and CDR2 SQIVND (reference sequence). The ends were cut back, 3 bases at V and 3 bases at J, with 6 bases in the middle. The CDR3 reads CASSMGSYEQYF. The CDR3 region has the DNA TGTGCCAGTAGTATGGGCAGCTACGAGCAGTACTTC.

V gene TRBV7-8 combines with J gene TRBJ2-5; D perhaps matches TRBD1 (5 bases). Trimming pared 3 bases from V and 9 bases from J, leaving 11 bases between. Germline CDR1 SGHVS, CDR2 FQNEAQ. The CDR3 length is 12 residues. The CDR3 bases are TGTGCCAGCAGCTTCCAAGGGGTTCCCCAGTACTTC. It encodes CASSFQGVPQYF.

V and J are TRBV13 and TRBJ2-1, with 7 bases fitting TRBD1. Germline-derived CDR1 and CDR2 are PRHDT and FYEKMQ (reference sequence). There are 16 residues in the CDR3. The V segment lost 5 bases and the J segment 1 base; nucleotides outside the gene matches: 8. The CDR3 loop reads CASSITNRGSYNEQFF. The CDR3 DNA reads TGTGCCAGCAGCATCACAAACAGGGGTTCCTACAATGAGCAGTTCTTC. The whole variable domain, filled in from reference TRBV13 and TRBJ2-1, reads AAGVIQSPRHLIKEKRETATLKCYPIPRHDTVYWYQQGPGQDPQFLISFYEKMQSDKGSIPDRFSAQQFSDYHSELNMSSLELGDSALYFCASSITNRGSYNEQFFGPGTRLTVL.